Each of the 10 T cell receptor beta chains below was sequenced from the same sample in a study of CD8 T cells in ankylosing spondylitis (dated by TCRdb to about 2017). The library was obtained by 5' RACE. Data came from an Illumina HiSeq 2500. TCRdb reanalyzed the raw reads on its own, using fastp at Q25 for trimming and MiXCR for clone calling, and kept in-frame beta chains. Identical CDR3 proteins give one entry, which carries the most common genes and DNA. The sample table contains 700,000 to 850,000 distinct CDR3 sequences; only one count was recorded for over 9.5% of them. The ten biggest clones cover roughly 0.51% of the sample. Which antigens these TCRs recognize remains unknown. What the study reported, not specific to this receptor: Blood from ankylosing spondylitis patients appeared to be characterized by a TCR beta motif made up of fewer than ten highly homologous amino acid variants.

The sample was blood, either unsorted or a sorted T cell fraction (not recorded which). These receptors all stem from a male donor with ankylosing spondylitis.

The V and J genes are TRBV20-1 and TRBJ2-1; D may be TRBD1 (6 bases). In germline, CDR1 is DFQATT, CDR2 SNEGSKA (reference sequence). V lost 1 base to trimming and J lost 2 bases, with 18 bases between them. This CDR3 spans 17 amino acids. CDR3 loop: CSARVAEGGKPYNEQFF. The CDR3 DNA reads TGCAGTGCTAGAGTAGCTGAAGGGGGAAAACCCTACAATGAGCAGTTCTTC.

This clonotype has a count of ten or more. The chain recombines TRBV20-1 with TRBJ2-7, with a possible D match to TRBD1 (6 bases). V was clipped by 0 bases and J by 0 bases, with 18 bases between them. The CDR3 loop spans 17 amino acids. In germline, CDR1 is DFQATT, CDR2 SNEGSKA (reference sequence). The CDR3 protein is CSARDRFLQGHSYEQYF. The CDR3, as DNA: TGCAGTGCTAGAGATCGTTTTCTCCAGGGACACTCCTACGAGCAGTACTTC.

This rearrangement joins TRBV20-1 to TRBJ2-3; D is unclear. CDR3 length: 14 amino acids. Between the trimmed V and J ends, which lost 4 bases and 2 bases, there was a span of 13 bases. The germline gives CDR1 DFQATT, CDR2 SNEGSKA (reference sequence). CDR3 coding DNA: TGCAGTGCTATACGGACGCAGAACACAGATACGCAGTATTTT. Protein: CSAIRTQNTDTQYF.

The V and J genes are TRBV7-9 and TRBJ2-3; no clear D. CDR3 length: 16 residues. Looked up from germline, CDR1 is SEHNR and CDR2 is FQNEAQ (reference sequence). V was pared by 1 base and J by 0 bases, with 11 bases between. In DNA, the CDR3 is TGTGCCAGCAGCTTAGGGGCAATCTCTAGCACAGATACGCAGTATTTT. This codes for CASSLGAISSTDTQYF. Using reference TRBV7-9 and TRBJ2-3 for the parts outside the CDR3, the full variable domain is DTGVSQNPRHKITKRGQNVTFRCDPISEHNRLYWYRQTLGQGPEFLTYFQNEAQLEKSRLLSDRFSAERPKGSFSTLEIQRTEQGDSAMYLCASSLGAISSTDTQYFGPGTRLTVL.

This clonotype was observed at least ten times. J is TRBJ2-5 and V is TRBV7-2; unclear D gene. The V and J ends lost 0 bases and 5 bases respectively, with 7 bases between them. The CDR3 sequence is 13 residues long. Looked up from germline, CDR1 is SGHTA and CDR2 is FQGNSA. CDR3: CASSLAQVETQYF. For the CDR3, the DNA is TGTGCCAGCAGCTTAGCCCAGGTCGAGACCCAGTACTTC.

In its sample, this clonotype was seen a few times. The chain links TRBV20-1 to TRBJ1-6, with unresolved D. CDR3 length: 13 residues. Trimming removed 3 bases from V and 7 bases from J, with 10 bases in between. The germline V gene has CDR1 DFQATT and CDR2 SNEGSKA (reference sequence). In nucleotides, the CDR3 is TGCAGTGCTAGGCCCCCGGGGAATTCACCCCTCCACTTT. Translated, it gives CSARPPGNSPLHF.

This clonotype was recorded at least ten times. The chain's CDR3 is CSVELWQTDYGYTF. CDR3 bases: TGCAGCGTTGAGTTGTGGCAGACCGACTATGGCTACACCTTC. The chain employs TRBV29-1 and TRBJ1-2; D remains ambiguous. The ends were cut back, 3 bases at V and 3 bases at J, with 14 bases in the middle. This CDR3 comprises 14 residues. Germline V gene sequence: CDR1 SQVTM, CDR2 ANQGSEA.

The chain is built from TRBV27 and TRBJ2-3; no firm D call. Germline assignment: CDR1 MNHEY and CDR2 SMNVEV (reference sequence). V gave up 0 bases and J gave up 5 bases, with 6 bases separating them. This CDR3 has 13 residues. The CDR3 sequence: CASSLSMGDTQYF. CDR3 in DNA: TGTGCCAGCAGTTTATCGATGGGAGATACGCAGTATTTT.

The chain employs TRBV7-9 and TRBJ2-1, with 7 bases lining up with TRBD2. The CDR3 loop spans 15 amino acids. Germline CDR1 reads SEHNR; CDR2 reads FQNEAQ (reference sequence). V trimming: 9 bases; J trimming: 1 base; junction bases outside the gene matches: 9. For the CDR3, the DNA is TGTGCCAGTGGGGTATGGGGGGGATCCTACAATGAGCAGTTCTTC. Encoded protein: CASGVWGGSYNEQFF.

This chain uses TRBV20-1 with TRBJ2-5, with 8 positions matching TRBD2. V trimming: 0 bases; J trimming: 9 bases; junction bases outside the gene matches: 3. There are 12 residues in the CDR3. CDR1 is DFQATT, CDR2 SNEGSKA, per germline (reference sequence). CDR3 nucleotides: TGCAGTGCTAGAGATTCGCGGGAGGCCCAGTACTTC. Its protein product is CSARDSREAQYF.